The rows below give T cell receptor beta chains drawn from one sample of a study of monozygotic twins with inflammatory bowel disease. No DNA is given; TCRdb re-called the 5' RACE reads and lists each CDR3 protein once. The specimen's table records around 210,000 distinct CDR3 sequences. The sequencing sample was made of blood. These receptors were collected from a human donor with ulcerative colitis or Crohn's disease, or a healthy co-twin of an affected twin (not recorded which). CDR3s include the opening cysteine and the closing phenylalanine or tryptophan. The order of the fields is V gene, J gene, CDR3 length, CDR3 protein.

V: TRBV3-1; J: TRBJ2-3; length: 17; CDR3: CASSYVGLAGGTATQYF
V: TRBV24-1; J: TRBJ2-1; length: 16; CDR3: CATSDPARTGGNEQFF
V: TRBV12-3/TRBV12-4; J: TRBJ2-1; length: 14; CDR3: CASSLALGGDEQFF
V: TRBV5-6; J: TRBJ1-2; length: 14; CDR3: CASSSTTNNYGYIF
V: TRBV7-9; J: TRBJ1-2; length: 15; CDR3: CASSSSRTGPHGYTF
V: TRBV6-5; J: TRBJ2-7; length: 17; CDR3: CASSTHHRDPRSYEQYF
V: TRBV7-2; J: TRBJ1-1; length: 14; CDR3: CASSLWGRNTEAFF
V: TRBV20-1; J: TRBJ1-1; length: 16; CDR3: CSARAGGAGMNTEAFF
V: TRBV6-1; J: TRBJ2-7; length: 14; CDR3: CATKAGVATYEQYF
V: TRBV25-1; J: TRBJ2-5; length: 14; CDR3: CASNIGSYQETQYF
V: TRBV4-3; J: TRBJ1-5; length: 13; CDR3: CASSQVGGLPQHF
V: TRBV7-9; J: TRBJ2-1; length: 12; CDR3: CASSIPGTRQFF
V: TRBV6-6; J: TRBJ2-7; length: 11; CDR3: CASSSLAEQYF
V: TRBV5-1; J: TRBJ1-1; length: 15; CDR3: CASSLEGTDVTEAFF
V: TRBV28; J: TRBJ2-7; length: 16; CDR3: CASSHGGSQDRYEQYF
V: TRBV20-1; J: TRBJ1-1; length: 15; CDR3: CSARGLRTENTEAFF
V: TRBV28; J: TRBJ2-3; length: 18; CDR3: CASSPVGPGGRAKDTQYF
V: TRBV29-1; J: TRBJ1-2; length: 14; CDR3: CSVEIQGVNYGYTF
V: TRBV7-2; J: TRBJ2-4; length: 16; CDR3: CASSLGGSLAKNIQYF
V: TRBV10-3; J: TRBJ2-3; length: 15; CDR3: CAIRTSGGNTDTQYF
V: TRBV25-1; J: TRBJ1-1; length: 11; CDR3: CASSGWSEAFF
V: TRBV12-3/TRBV12-4; J: TRBJ2-3; length: 13; CDR3: CASRVGAGDTQYF
V: TRBV30; J: TRBJ1-6; length: 15; CDR3: CAWSSPDRVNSPLHF
V: TRBV5-6; J: TRBJ1-1; length: 13; CDR3: CASSLTTEEEAFF
V: TRBV29-1; J: TRBJ2-1; length: 11; CDR3: CSVLVYNEQFF
V: TRBV25-1; J: TRBJ1-1; length: 15; CDR3: CASSFGTGAGTEAFF
V: TRBV6-5; J: TRBJ1-5; length: 15; CDR3: CASSLSQGNNQPQHF
V: TRBV5-1; J: TRBJ2-5; length: 16; CDR3: CASSLELAGGKETQYF
V: TRBV12-3/TRBV12-4; J: TRBJ1-4; length: 13; CDR3: CASSLLDNEKLFF
V: TRBV5-1; J: TRBJ2-5; length: 14; CDR3: CASSFGVSRETQYF
V: TRBV20-1; J: TRBJ1-4; length: 13; CDR3: CSAPGDSNEKLFF
V: TRBV7-2; J: TRBJ1-1; length: 13; CDR3: CASSLQGSTEAFF
V: TRBV12-3/TRBV12-4; J: TRBJ1-4; length: 17; CDR3: CASTPSAGGSGYEKLFF
V: TRBV20-1; J: TRBJ2-7; length: 15; CDR3: CSARGDRQGGHEQYF
V: TRBV27; J: TRBJ1-4; length: 15; CDR3: CASSITGASNEKLFF
V: TRBV20-1; J: TRBJ2-7; length: 13; CDR3: CSANRDSHYEQYF
V: TRBV4-2; J: TRBJ2-2; length: 20; CDR3: CASSQDLWGTGGPQTGELFF
V: TRBV12-3/TRBV12-4; J: TRBJ1-2; length: 15; CDR3: CASSERVRGNYGYTF
V: TRBV6-1; J: TRBJ2-6; length: 14; CDR3: CASRDGVGANVLTF
V: TRBV5-8; J: TRBJ1-6; length: 15; CDR3: CASSLLSSYNSPLHF
V: TRBV29-1; J: TRBJ1-1; length: 12; CDR3: CSVEGTDTEAFF
V: TRBV7-2; J: TRBJ1-2; length: 16; CDR3: CASSLDYRGQNYGYTF
V: TRBV6-2/TRBV6-3; J: TRBJ1-1; length: 11; CDR3: CASSWARSTFF
V: TRBV28; J: TRBJ1-1; length: 15; CDR3: CASRGPGTGHSKAFF
V: TRBV6-5; J: TRBJ2-1; length: 14; CDR3: CASSYSGGVYEQFF
V: TRBV18; J: TRBJ2-5; length: 12; CDR3: CASSPAGETQYF
V: TRBV10-3; J: TRBJ1-2; length: 14; CDR3: CAISDTAADYGYTF
V: TRBV10-3; J: TRBJ1-1; length: 15; CDR3: CAISEGGGWNTEAFF